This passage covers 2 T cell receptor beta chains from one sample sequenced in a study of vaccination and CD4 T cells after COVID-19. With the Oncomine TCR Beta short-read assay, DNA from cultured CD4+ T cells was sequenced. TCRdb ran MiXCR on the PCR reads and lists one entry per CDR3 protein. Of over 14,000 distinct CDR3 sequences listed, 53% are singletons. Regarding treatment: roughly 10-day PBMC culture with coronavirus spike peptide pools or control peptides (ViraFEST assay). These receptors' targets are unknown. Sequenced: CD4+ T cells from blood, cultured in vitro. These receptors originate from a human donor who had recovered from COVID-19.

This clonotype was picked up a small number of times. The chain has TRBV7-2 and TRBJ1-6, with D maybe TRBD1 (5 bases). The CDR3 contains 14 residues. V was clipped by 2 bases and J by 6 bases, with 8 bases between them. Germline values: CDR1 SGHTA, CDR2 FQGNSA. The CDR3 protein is CASSLLGVNSPLHF. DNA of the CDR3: TGTGCCAGCAGCTTACTAGGGGTTAATTCACCCCTCCACTTT.

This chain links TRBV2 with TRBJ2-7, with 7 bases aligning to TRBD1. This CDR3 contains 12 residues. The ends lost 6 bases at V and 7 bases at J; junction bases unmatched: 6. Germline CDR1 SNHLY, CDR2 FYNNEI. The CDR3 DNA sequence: TGTGCCAGCAGCCGGGGACAGAGTGAGCAGTACTTC. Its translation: CASSRGQSEQYF.